These 18 T cell receptor beta chains were sequenced from one sample in a study of blood T cell repertoires in COVID-19. The repertoire was sequenced with immunoSEQ multiplex PCR; TCRdb's copy has only in-frame clones and lacks some. The sample consists of about 39,000 clones, approximately 89% of them appearing once. What was sequenced was peripheral blood. The receptors originated from a man aged 50 to 59 with active COVID-19.

This sequence joins TRBV7-8 and TRBJ2-6; D perhaps matches TRBD2 (5 bases). CDR1 and CDR2 from the germline V gene are SGHVS and FQNEAQ. The CDR3 length is 18 residues. V was pared by 4 bases and J by 0 bases, with 16 bases between. The CDR3 DNA is TGTGCCAGCAGCTCGATAGGAGGTCAGACCTCTGGGGCCAACGTCCTGACTTTC. It encodes CASSSIGGQTSGANVLTF.

J is TRBJ1-1 and V is TRBV27; 10 bases match TRBD1. The length of the CDR3 is 18 residues. V trimming: 5 bases; J trimming: 2 bases; junction bases outside the gene matches: 14. The germline CDR1 and CDR2 sequences are MNHEY and SMNVEV (reference sequence). For the CDR3, the DNA is TGTGCCAGCAGTAGAAGGGGGGGGACAGGGGCTCCTAACACTGAAGCTTTCTTT. This translates into CASSRRGGTGAPNTEAFF.

This chain joins TRBV14 and TRBJ2-3, with D possibly TRBD1 on 5 matching bases. Trimming pared 3 bases from V and 3 bases from J, leaving 16 bases between. Germline CDR1 SGHDN, CDR2 FVKESK. The CDR3 is 16 amino acids. CDR3 amino acids: CASSQTQGKGTDTQYF. The CDR3 coding sequence is TGTGCCAGCAGCCAGACTCAAGGGAAGGGGACAGATACGCAGTATTTT.

The chain couples TRBV5-4 to TRBJ2-1; D might be TRBD2 (7 bases). The V end lost 3 bases, the J end lost 9 bases, and 22 bases lay between the germline ends. This CDR3 is 16 amino acids long. Germline V gene sequence: CDR1 SGHNT, CDR2 YYREEE (reference sequence). This CDR3 is CASSSLRASGGGEQFF. The CDR3 DNA is TGTGCCAGCAGCTCCCTCCGGGCTAGCGGAGGGGGTGAGCAGTTCTTC. The whole variable domain, remainder taken from reference TRBV5-4 and TRBJ2-1, is ETGVTQSPTHLIKTRGQQVTLRCSSQSGHNTVSWYQQALGQGPQFIFQYYREEENGRGNFPPRFSGLQFPNYSSELNVNALELDDSALYLCASSSLRASGGGEQFFGPGTRLTVL.

The chain carries TRBV7-2 and TRBJ2-5, with 10 bases matching TRBD2. This CDR3 comprises 16 residues. From germline, CDR1 is SGHTA and CDR2 FQGNSA. V shed 1 base and J 5 bases; nucleotides not matched to a gene: 7. The CDR3 coding sequence is TGTGCCAGCAGCTTAGGAGCGGGGGGGCCCGGTGAGACCCAGTACTTC. Protein sequence: CASSLGAGGPGETQYF. Using reference TRBV7-2 and TRBJ2-5 for the parts outside the CDR3, the full variable domain is GAGVSQSPSNKVTEKGKDVELRCDPISGHTALYWYRQSLGQGLEFLIYFQGNSAPDKSGLPSDRFSAERTGGSVSTLTIQRTQQEDSAVYLCASSLGAGGPGETQYFGPGTRLLVL.

The chain is built from TRBV2 and TRBJ1-5, with a weak D call TRBD1 (5 bases). The germline V gene has CDR1 SNHLY and CDR2 FYNNEI. CDR3 length: 14 residues. Trimming pared 5 bases from V and 4 bases from J, leaving 12 bases between. CDR3 residues: CASSWGRNNQPQHF. The CDR3, as DNA: TGTGCCAGCAGTTGGGGGAGGAATAATCAGCCCCAGCATTTT.

This sequence joins TRBV18 and TRBJ1-1, with TRBD1 matching over 8 bases. Germline CDR1 reads KGHSH; CDR2 reads LQKENI. The V and J ends lost 3 bases and 1 base, in that order; junction bases with no gene match: 4. This CDR3 is 15 amino acids long. CDR3 coding DNA: TGTGCCAGCTCACCTTCCGGGACAGGGAACACTGAAGCTTTCTTT. Its translation is CASSPSGTGNTEAFF.

The rearrangement joins TRBV5-1 to TRBJ1-2, with D unclear. The germline gives CDR1 SGHRS, CDR2 YFSETQ. This CDR3 spans 13 amino acids. V lost 5 bases, J lost 4 bases, and 12 bases lay in between. CDR3 sequence: CASSGMRAYGYTF. As DNA, the CDR3 is TGCGCCAGCAGTGGTATGAGGGCCTATGGCTACACCTTC.

This chain uses TRBV7-9 with TRBJ1-1; D gene uncertain. The germline gives CDR1 SEHNR, CDR2 FQNEAQ (reference sequence). The CDR3 has 13 amino acids. The V and J ends lost 1 base and 8 bases respectively, with 11 bases between them. In DNA, the CDR3 is TGTGCCAGCAGCTTAGGTCTCTCAGGAGAAGCTTTCTTT. Amino acids: CASSLGLSGEAFF.

The rearrangement links TRBV5-6 to TRBJ2-1, with D maybe TRBD2 (6 bases). The V gene lost 1 base and the J gene lost 1 base, with 12 bases spanning the gap. CDR1 is SGHDT, CDR2 YYEEEE, per germline. The CDR3 is 16 amino acids. CDR3 DNA: TGTGCCAGCAGCTTGTTTGGAGGGGCATCCTACAATGAGCAGTTCTTC. It specifies CASSLFGGASYNEQFF.

The rearrangement links TRBV30 to TRBJ1-2; the D gene is possibly TRBD1 (6 bases). Germline V lookup: CDR1 GTSNPN, CDR2 SVGIG (reference sequence). Trimming cost V 0 bases and J 7 bases, with 9 bases left between them. The CDR3 has 12 residues. The chain's CDR3 is CAWSVRQVGYTF. As DNA, the CDR3 is TGTGCCTGGAGTGTACGACAGGTTGGCTACACCTTC.

The chain couples TRBV2 to TRBJ2-7, with D unclear. Germline loops: CDR1 SNHLY, CDR2 FYNNEI. The germline V and J ends were trimmed by 4 bases and 2 bases, with 9 bases remaining between them. The CDR3 extends over 13 amino acids. Here the CDR3 reads CASSVRPAYEQYF. The CDR3 DNA reads as TGTGCCAGCAGTGTGCGGCCAGCCTACGAGCAGTACTTC.

The chain carries TRBV3-1 (or the pseudogene TRBV3-2) and TRBJ2-1; a weak D match, TRBD1 (6 bases). The CDR3 extends over 15 amino acids. The V gene's germline CDR1 is LGHDT and CDR2 YNNKEL (reference sequence). V was pared by 2 bases and J by 2 bases, with 10 bases between. The CDR3 DNA sequence: TGTGCCAGCAGCCAAAAGGGGGTACCCTACAATGAGCAGTTCTTC. Amino acids: CASSQKGVPYNEQFF.

In this sample, this clone turned up once. V is TRBV6-2 or TRBV6-3 and J is TRBJ1-2, with TRBD1 matching over 8 bases. Trimming cost V 5 bases and J 3 bases; bases outside gene matches: 11. The CDR3 runs 16 residues. From germline, CDR1 is MNHEY and CDR2 SVGEGT. CDR3 in DNA: TGTGCCAGCAGTCCCGGCGGACAGGGTGGGGACTATGGCTACACCTTC. Protein product: CASSPGGQGGDYGYTF.

There are a few counts of this clone. V usage is TRBV5-1 and J usage is TRBJ1-5, with D tentatively TRBD1 (6 bases). V lost 3 bases and J lost 5, with 12 bases in between. The CDR3 is 14 amino acids. The germline gives CDR1 SGHRS, CDR2 YFSETQ. CDR3 amino acids: CASSSRGGDQPQHF. CDR3 nucleotides: TGCGCCAGCAGCTCGAGGGGGGGCGATCAGCCCCAGCATTTT.

The genes are TRBV7-6 and TRBJ2-7; a weak D match, TRBD2 (6 bases). CDR1 SGHVS and CDR2 FNYEAQ come from the germline V gene. Trimming removed 1 base at V and 4 bases at J, with 14 bases between. The CDR3 is 15 residues long. CDR3 nucleotide sequence: TGTGCCAGCAGCTTAGGCGGGACGGACGTTTACGAGCAGTACTTC. This sequence encodes CASSLGGTDVYEQYF.

The chain links TRBV7-3 to TRBJ1-6; D perhaps matches TRBD1 (5 bases). The CDR3 has 14 amino acids. The germline gives CDR1 SGHTA, CDR2 FQGTGA. The germline V and J ends were trimmed by 3 bases and 7 bases, with 10 bases remaining between them. CDR3 nucleotide sequence: TGTGCCAGCAGCTTGGGACTTATAAATTCACCCCTCCACTTT. Residues: CASSLGLINSPLHF.

The J gene is TRBJ2-7, the V gene TRBV6-5, with 9 bases aligning to TRBD2. Germline loops: CDR1 MNHEY, CDR2 SVGAGI. V lost 5 bases to trimming and J lost 4 bases; unmatched junction nucleotides: 3. The CDR3 has 13 amino acids. CDR3 sequence reads: CASSSGRLYEQYF. The CDR3 bases are TGTGCCAGCAGTAGCGGGAGGCTGTACGAGCAGTACTTC.